What follows are 14 T cell receptor beta chains derived from one specimen sequenced in a study of cytomegalovirus exposure and HLA in healthy donors. 13 Jbeta primers and 60 Vbeta primers were used for the PCR. Assay: immunoSEQ multiplex PCR; the TCRdb copy retains only in-frame clones and omits some. The table lists about 64,000 clones, 60% to 80% of them singletons. The sequenced material came from PBMCs. The receptors here all came from a male donor in good health and CMV-seropositive.

The CDR3, as DNA: TGTGCCAGCAGTTTACAGGGGAGCACTGAAGCTTTCTTT. Translation: CASSLQGSTEAFF. The rearrangement links TRBV28 to TRBJ1-1; D perhaps matches TRBD1 (6 bases). V lost 2 bases, J lost 4 bases, and 8 bases lay in between. The CDR3 is 13 residues long. Germline-derived CDR1 and CDR2 are MDHEN and SYDVKM. The variable domain in full, completed from reference TRBV28 and TRBJ1-1, reads DVKVTQSSRYLVKRTGEKVFLECVQDMDHENMFWYRQDPGLGLRLIYFSYDVKMKEKGDIPEGYSVSREKKERFSLILESASTNQTSMYLCASSLQGSTEAFFGQGTRLTVV.

The chain is built from TRBV6-1 and TRBJ1-2; the match to TRBD1 covers 10 bases. The germline V gene has CDR1 MNHNS and CDR2 SASEGT. The CDR3 contains 17 residues. Unmatched junction bases numbered 6, after V lost 0 bases and J lost 2 bases. DNA for the CDR3: TGTGCCAGCAGTGAAGCGTGGGACAGGGGTGCCAACTATGGCTACACCTTC. Protein sequence: CASSEAWDRGANYGYTF.

This chain uses TRBV7-8 with TRBJ2-2; 9 nucleotides align to TRBD1. CDR3 length equals 17 residues. CDR1 is SGHVS, CDR2 FQNEAQ, per germline. The trim removed 5 bases at V and 1 base at J, leaving 8 bases unmatched. The CDR3 is CASSPTGQGLNTGELFF. The CDR3 nucleotides are TGTGCCAGCAGCCCCACGGGACAGGGATTGAACACCGGGGAGCTGTTTTTT.

The CDR3 loop is CASSLGLAAAQFF. The CDR3, as DNA: TGTGCCAGCAGCTTAGGACTAGCGGCCGCACAGTTCTTC. The rearrangement joins TRBV7-2 to TRBJ2-1, with 9 nucleotides matching TRBD2. CDR1 and CDR2 (germline): SGHTA, FQGNSA. Germline trimming cut 1 base from V and 13 bases from J; bases unmatched to any gene: 5. This CDR3 has 13 residues.

V is TRBV7-2 and J is TRBJ1-5; D possibly corresponds to TRBD1 (5 bases). Germline V gives CDR1 SGHTA, CDR2 FQGNSA. The V gene lost 3 bases and the J gene lost 7 bases, with 10 bases spanning the gap. The CDR3 spans 13 residues. The CDR3 nucleotides read TGTGCCAGCAGCTTCACAGGCCGCCAGCCCCAGCATTTT. It yields the protein CASSFTGRQPQHF.

The sample holds one count of this clone. The chain combines TRBV25-1 with TRBJ2-1, with D possibly TRBD2 on 6 matching bases. The CDR3 consists of 17 residues. Trimming shortened V by 1 base and J by 0 bases, and 13 bases separated the two germline ends. Germline V gene data show CDR1 as MGHDK and CDR2 as SYGVNS. The CDR3 sequence: CASSELEGKSSYNEQFF. The CDR3, as DNA: TGTGCCAGCAGTGAATTGGAGGGGAAGAGCTCCTACAATGAGCAGTTCTTC.

The rearrangement uses TRBV4-3 and TRBJ1-2; 8 nucleotides match TRBD1. With 0 bases clipped from V and 2 bases from J, the junction kept 8 bases outside the gene matches. This CDR3 region has 17 residues. Germline V gene lookup returns CDR1 LGHNA and CDR2 YSLEER. In DNA form, the CDR3 reads TGCGCCAGCAGCCAAGAGCAGGGGGCTTGGCTAAACTATGGCTACACCTTC. Its protein product is CASSQEQGAWLNYGYTF.

The V gene is TRBV7-3, the J gene TRBJ1-6, with D possibly being TRBD1 (6 bases). CDR1 and CDR2 (germline): SGHTA, FQGTGA. The CDR3 runs 15 residues. V lost 0 bases to trimming and J lost 8 bases, with 11 bases between them. CDR3 nucleotides: TGTGCCAGCAGCTTAACGGGACATGGCGATTCACCCCTCCACTTT. Translating it yields CASSLTGHGDSPLHF.

The V and J genes are TRBV6-6 and TRBJ1-1, with no clear D. The germline V gene encodes CDR1 MNHNY and CDR2 SVGAGI (reference sequence). The CDR3 is 13 residues long. V lost 6 bases and J lost 1, with 9 bases in between. Here the CDR3 DNA reads TGTGCCAGCAGGTTGGCGGCGAACACTGAAGCTTTCTTT. This translates into CASRLAANTEAFF.

This sequence joins TRBV15 and TRBJ1-4; a weak D match, TRBD1 (6 bases). Trimming left V 5 bases short and J 8 bases short, with 21 bases between. CDR3 length: 16 amino acids. Per germline, CDR1 LNHNV and CDR2 YYDKDF (reference sequence). This CDR3 is CATSSTSGRGGEKLFF. As DNA, the CDR3 is TGTGCCACCAGCTCTACCTCGGGGCGGGGGGGCGAAAAACTGTTTTTT.

This chain uses TRBV2 with TRBJ1-3, with a possible D match to TRBD1 (5 bases). The CDR3 has 15 residues. The V gene lost 7 bases and the J gene lost 3 bases, with 16 bases spanning the gap. Germline-derived CDR1 and CDR2 are SNHLY and FYNNEI. In DNA, the CDR3 is TGTGCCAGCACCCTGTTGGAGGGGAGTGGAAACACCATATATTTT. Translation gives CASTLLEGSGNTIYF.

This chain links TRBV2 with TRBJ1-5; 7 positions match TRBD1. V shed 7 bases and J 4 bases; nucleotides not matched to a gene: 7. Germline V gene lookup returns CDR1 SNHLY and CDR2 FYNNEI. The CDR3 length is 14 residues. The CDR3 coding sequence is TGTGCCAGCACCTTATCAGGGGGGAATCAGCCCCAGCATTTT. Protein sequence: CASTLSGGNQPQHF.

The chain combines TRBV27 with TRBJ2-3; maybe TRBD1 (7 bases). CDR1 and CDR2 from the germline V gene are MNHEY and SMNVEV (reference sequence). The CDR3 sequence is 17 residues long. Deletions cut 3 bases from V and 4 bases from J, with 20 bases between. The CDR3 here is CASSFSSAGQIADTQYF. The CDR3 DNA reads as TGTGCCAGCAGTTTTAGTTCGGCGGGACAGATCGCAGATACGCAGTATTTT.

V gene TRBV6-6 combines with J gene TRBJ2-7, with 8 nucleotides matching TRBD1. Germline-derived CDR1 and CDR2 are MNHNY and SVGAGI (reference sequence). Losses at the gene ends were 8 bases for V and 5 bases for J; bases not matched to a gene: 8. The CDR3 length is 13 residues. The CDR3 protein is CASVTGALDEQYF. The CDR3 region has the DNA TGTGCCAGCGTGACAGGGGCTTTGGACGAGCAGTACTTC.